Listed here are 28 T cell receptor beta chains from one sample, sequenced in a study of beta chain features in type 1 diabetes. The isolated RNA, all of it, was reverse transcribed, so expressed TCRB transcripts were what got sequenced. Clones were read by immunoSEQ multiplex PCR, and TCRdb kept only the in-frame ones, dropping some. The sample includes approximately 240,000 clones, approximately 16% of them seen just once. Study findings and constraints: Shortening of TCRB CDR3s, moderate but significant, appeared in all four CD4+ subsets of Type 1 diabetes patients.

Which antigens these TCRs recognize remains unknown. The sequencing sample was made of naive CD4+ T cells from blood. The source of these receptors is a man aged 30 to 39 with type 1 diabetes.

This clone was counted only a few times. V gene TRBV11-2 combines with J gene TRBJ2-5; tentative D call: TRBD1 (5 bases). There are 11 residues in the CDR3. Germline-derived CDR1 and CDR2 are SGHAT and FQNNGV. The ends were cut back, 7 bases at V and 4 bases at J, with 7 bases in the middle. CDR3 in amino acids: CASMQGETQYF. In DNA, the CDR3 is TGTGCCAGCATGCAGGGAGAGACCCAGTACTTC.

This clone was seen a handful of times. The CDR3 loop is CASSLTGGKADTQYF. The CDR3 region has the DNA TGCGCCAGCAGCTTGACAGGGGGCAAGGCAGATACGCAGTATTTT. The rearrangement joins TRBV5-1 to TRBJ2-3; 9 positions agree with TRBD1. Germline assignment: CDR1 SGHRS and CDR2 YFSETQ. The V segment lost 1 base and the J segment 4 bases; nucleotides outside the gene matches: 4. The CDR3 extends over 15 amino acids.

The chain couples TRBV5-1 to TRBJ2-7; D is perhaps TRBD1 (5 bases). Trimming left V 4 bases short and J 1 base short, with 15 bases between. Germline-derived CDR1 and CDR2 are SGHRS and YFSETQ. This CDR3 is 15 amino acids long. The CDR3: CASSRDSDSSYEQYF. The CDR3, as DNA: TGCGCCAGCAGCCGAGACAGCGACTCTTCCTACGAGCAGTACTTC.

This clone was detected a few times. The gene calls are TRBV4-3 and TRBJ2-7; possible D gene TRBD2, 5 bases. CDR3 length: 13 residues. Trimming shortened V by 3 bases and J by 2 bases, and 8 bases separated the two germline ends. CDR1 and CDR2 from the germline V gene are LGHNA and YSLEER. The CDR3: CASSQEVPYEQYF. The DNA for the CDR3 is TGCGCCAGCAGCCAGGAGGTCCCCTACGAGCAGTACTTC.

The gene calls are TRBV25-1 and TRBJ2-3, with D uncertain. The germline V gene has CDR1 MGHDK and CDR2 SYGVNS. The CDR3 length is 13 residues. Trimming shortened V by 5 bases and J by 7 bases, and 13 bases separated the two germline ends. CDR3 residues: CASSPRSRNTQYF. CDR3 in DNA: TGTGCCAGCAGTCCCCGGAGTCGTAATACGCAGTATTTT.

This clone appeared a few times. This chain uses TRBV7-6 with TRBJ2-5, with 9 positions matching TRBD1. V lost 5 bases and J lost 5; bases outside the gene matches: 6. The CDR3 has 14 amino acids. Germline V gene data show CDR1 as SGHVS and CDR2 as FNYEAQ. The CDR3 DNA follows: TGTGCCAGCAGCCCCGGGACAGGGTGGGAGACCCAGTACTTC. This translates into CASSPGTGWETQYF.

The chain employs TRBV29-1 and TRBJ2-5; 11 nucleotides agree with TRBD1. Germline V gives CDR1 SQVTM, CDR2 ANQGSEA. This CDR3 spans 13 amino acids. The trim removed 7 bases at V and 5 bases at J, leaving 6 bases unmatched. The CDR3 region has the DNA TGCAGCGCCTCGGACAGGGGGCAGGAGACCCAGTACTTC. It encodes CSASDRGQETQYF.

V and J are TRBV9 and TRBJ2-5; D call uncertain. Looked up from germline, CDR1 is SGDLS and CDR2 is YYNGEE. V was trimmed by 3 bases and J by 5 bases, leaving 5 bases between them. The CDR3 has 11 amino acids. The CDR3 sequence: CASSGRETQYF. In DNA, the CDR3 is TGTGCCAGCAGCGGCCGGGAGACCCAGTACTTC. Filled out from reference TRBV9 and TRBJ2-5, the complete variable domain reads DSGVTQTPKHLITATGQRVTLRCSPRSGDLSVYWYQQSLDQGLQFLIQYYNGEERAKGNILERFSAQQFPDLHSELNLSSLELGDSALYFCASSGRETQYFGPGTRLLVL.

This rearrangement joins TRBV7-9 to TRBJ2-7, with D hard to call. V lost 2 bases and J lost 2, with 4 bases in between. The CDR3 covers 12 residues. The V gene's germline CDR1 is SEHNR and CDR2 FQNEAQ (reference sequence). The CDR3 coding sequence is TGTGCCAGCAGCTTATCGGCCTACGAGCAGTACTTC. This codes for CASSLSAYEQYF.

The chain employs TRBV9 and TRBJ2-6, with D perhaps TRBD2 (6 bases). Per the germline V gene, CDR1 is SGDLS and CDR2 is YYNGEE. The CDR3 totals 16 residues. Trimming took 0 bases from V and 0 from J, leaving 7 bases between them. The CDR3 region is CASSVGGGSGANVLTF. The CDR3 region has the DNA TGTGCCAGCAGCGTAGGGGGAGGCTCTGGGGCCAACGTCCTGACTTTC. Using reference TRBV9 and TRBJ2-6 for the parts outside the CDR3, the full variable domain is DSGVTQTPKHLITATGQRVTLRCSPRSGDLSVYWYQQSLDQGLQFLIQYYNGEERAKGNILERFSAQQFPDLHSELNLSSLELGDSALYFCASSVGGGSGANVLTFGAGSRLTVL.

This clone was counted only a few times. As DNA, the CDR3 is TGTGCCTGGAGTGCCTTGGGAGGAACTAATGAAAAACTGTTTTTT. Amino acid sequence: CAWSALGGTNEKLFF. The chain is built from TRBV30 and TRBJ1-4, with no clear D. CDR1 and CDR2 (germline): GTSNPN, SVGIG (reference sequence). This CDR3 contains 15 residues. V was clipped by 1 base and J by 1 base, with 10 bases between them.

This clone was recorded a few times. The J gene is TRBJ1-1, the V gene TRBV29-1, with a possible D match to TRBD1 (6 bases). Germline CDR1 and CDR2: SQVTM and ANQGSEA. The CDR3 sequence is 12 residues long. Trimming pared 7 bases from V and 8 bases from J, leaving 17 bases between. This CDR3 is CSGGAFEIEAFF. CDR3 bases: TGCAGCGGGGGGGCCTTTGAGATAGAAGCTTTCTTT.

The CDR3 sequence: CASRLSVGTDTQYF. The CDR3, as DNA: TGTGCCAGCAGGCTAAGCGTTGGCACAGATACGCAGTATTTT. The chain is built from TRBV27 and TRBJ2-3; D is ambiguous. The germline gives CDR1 MNHEY, CDR2 SMNVEV (reference sequence). V lost 6 bases, J lost 1 base, and 11 bases lay in between. This CDR3 is built from 14 residues.

This clone was detected a few times. The genes are TRBV14 and TRBJ2-1; 7 bases match TRBD1. Losses at the gene ends were 5 bases for V and 7 bases for J; bases not matched to a gene: 8. The germline V gene has CDR1 SGHDN and CDR2 FVKESK. This CDR3 is 14 amino acids long. DNA of the CDR3: TGTGCCAGCAGCTTCACTTTACAGGGGAATGAGCAGTTCTTC. Protein product: CASSFTLQGNEQFF.

The chain combines TRBV7-6 with TRBJ2-5; 11 bases are shared with TRBD2. The CDR3 has 16 amino acids. V lost 5 bases, J lost 0 bases, and 5 bases stayed unmatched. Germline CDR1 is SGHVS and CDR2 is FNYEAQ. The CDR3 sequence: CASSMTSGKYQETQYF. In nucleotides, the CDR3 is TGTGCCAGCAGCATGACTAGCGGGAAGTACCAAGAGACCCAGTACTTC.

The chain recombines TRBV30 with TRBJ2-2, with TRBD2 identical over 11 bases. The germline gives CDR1 GTSNPN, CDR2 SVGIG (reference sequence). The CDR3 has 14 residues. The trim removed 1 base at V and 6 bases at J, leaving 1 base unmatched. The CDR3 is CAWSAGLAAGELFF. The CDR3 DNA reads as TGTGCCTGGAGTGCGGGACTAGCGGCCGGGGAGCTGTTTTTT.

This clone was seen a handful of times. V is TRBV30 and J is TRBJ2-1; no clear D gene. The CDR3 runs to 14 residues. Trimming cost V 0 bases and J 4 bases, with 10 bases left between them. The germline CDR1 and CDR2 sequences are GTSNPN and SVGIG (reference sequence). The CDR3 region is CAWSVNGVYNEQFF. Written as DNA, the CDR3 is TGTGCCTGGAGTGTAAATGGGGTTTACAATGAGCAGTTCTTC.

This clone was observed a few times. Compared with germline, one end of the junction differs, possibly owing to a read error. The V gene is TRBV10-3, the J gene TRBJ1-2; a possible D gene is TRBD1 (6 bases). Germline V gene data show CDR1 as ENHRY and CDR2 as SYGVKD. The CDR3 runs to 14 residues. The CDR3 reads CATSSAGGTYGYTF. The CDR3 DNA sequence: TGTGCCACCAGTTCCGCTGGTGGGACATATGGCTACACCTTC.

This rearrangement joins TRBV11-2 to TRBJ1-2, with D uncertain. The length of the CDR3 is 14 residues. Trimming cost V 0 bases and J 4 bases, with 9 bases left between them. Germline assignment: CDR1 SGHAT and CDR2 FQNNGV. The CDR3 loop reads CASSLDPQPYGYTF. Written as DNA, the CDR3 is TGTGCCAGCAGCTTAGATCCACAGCCCTATGGCTACACCTTC.

This clone has more than one count but fewer than ten. The V and J genes are TRBV28 and TRBJ2-1; TRBD2 aligns across 15 bases. Per germline, CDR1 MDHEN and CDR2 SYDVKM. Trimming took 10 bases from V and 7 from J; bases not matched to a gene: 8. This CDR3 spans 15 amino acids. The CDR3 loop reads CATAGTSGRRNEQFF. CDR3 DNA sequence: TGTGCCACCGCCGGGACTAGCGGGAGGAGGAATGAGCAGTTCTTC.

This clone occurred a few times. Germline and junction disagree at one end, which may indicate a read error. The J gene is TRBJ2-5, the V gene TRBV7-7; D uncertain. Germline loops: CDR1 SSHAT, CDR2 FNYEAQ (reference sequence). The CDR3 spans 12 residues. CDR3: CASSPVAETQYF. For the CDR3, the DNA is TGTGCTAGCAGCCCTGTTGCGGAGACCCAGTACTTC. Based on the CDR3 plus reference TRBV7-7 and TRBJ2-5, the full variable domain is GAGVSQSPRYKVTKRGQDVTLRCDPISSHATLYWYQQALGQGPEFLTYFNYEAQPDKSGLPSDRFSAERPEGSISTLTIQRTEQRDSAMYRCASSPVAETQYFGPGTRLLVL.

The chain recombines TRBV30 with TRBJ2-7; 7 nucleotides align to TRBD1. Germline CDR1 and CDR2: GTSNPN and SVGIG (reference sequence). The CDR3 totals 13 residues. The V gene end was trimmed by 1 base and the J gene end by 8 bases; junction bases not matched to a gene: 8. The CDR3 sequence is CAWSGTGQDQQYF. The CDR3 region has the DNA TGTGCCTGGAGTGGAACCGGACAGGACCAGCAGTACTTC.

This clone was counted between two and nine times. The V call is TRBV29-1, the J call TRBJ2-7; no definite D call. From germline, CDR1 is SQVTM and CDR2 ANQGSEA. This CDR3 has 13 residues. Trimming cost V 7 bases and J 4 bases, with 17 bases left between them. The CDR3 spells CSGCNGFRYEQYF. The CDR3 DNA is TGCAGCGGATGTAACGGGTTTCGGTACGAGCAGTACTTC.

This clone occurred a few times. The J gene is TRBJ2-3, the V gene TRBV4-3; D remains unclear. Germline-derived CDR1 and CDR2 are LGHNA and YSLEER. There are 14 residues in the CDR3. V lost 2 bases and J lost 3, with 9 bases in between. The CDR3 reads CASSQFLHTDTQYF. CDR3 nucleotides: TGCGCCAGCAGCCAATTCCTACATACAGATACGCAGTATTTT.

The gene calls are TRBV7-2 and TRBJ2-1, with 12 bases lining up with TRBD2. The CDR3 loop spans 16 amino acids. V lost 4 bases, J lost 9 bases, and 10 bases stayed unmatched. CDR1 and CDR2 from the germline V gene are SGHTA and FQGNSA. The CDR3 nucleotides read TGTGCCAGCAGCTCAACTCTAGCGGGAGGGCCGAGTGAGCAGTTCTTC. Protein product: CASSSTLAGGPSEQFF.

There are a few counts of this clone. The genes are TRBV10-3 and TRBJ2-4, with TRBD2 identical over 7 bases. CDR1 is ENHRY and CDR2 is SYGVKD in the germline V gene. V was clipped by 0 bases and J by 7 bases; unmatched bases: 6. CDR3 length: 15 amino acids. This CDR3 reads CAISESTSSGNIQYF. The CDR3 nucleotides are TGTGCCATCAGTGAGTCGACTAGCTCGGGGAACATTCAGTACTTC.

The chain is built from TRBV5-4 and TRBJ2-2; 7 nucleotides line up with TRBD1. The CDR3 is made up of 14 amino acids. Germline values: CDR1 SGHNT, CDR2 YYREEE (reference sequence). V trimming: 7 bases; J trimming: 0 bases; junction bases outside the gene matches: 3. DNA for the CDR3: TGTGCCAGCGATACAGGGGCGAACACCGGGGAGCTGTTTTTT. It specifies CASDTGANTGELFF. Full variable domain (rest looked up from reference TRBV5-4 and TRBJ2-2): ETGVTQSPTHLIKTRGQQVTLRCSSQSGHNTVSWYQQALGQGPQFIFQYYREEENGRGNFPPRFSGLQFPNYSSELNVNALELDDSALYLCASDTGANTGELFFGEGSRLTVL.

This clone appeared a few times. The chain links TRBV29-1 to TRBJ1-2; weak D call: TRBD1 (6 bases). In germline, CDR1 is SQVTM, CDR2 ANQGSEA. This CDR3 contains 13 residues. Between the trimmed V and J ends, which lost 2 bases and 5 bases, there was a span of 12 bases. The DNA of the CDR3 is TGCAGCGTTGAAACAGGGACTGGGTATGGCTACACCTTC. Translation gives CSVETGTGYGYTF. Looking up the rest from reference TRBV29-1 and TRBJ1-2 gives the full variable domain: SAVISQKPSRDICQRGTSLTIQCQVDSQVTMMFWYRQQPGQSLTLIATANQGSEATYESGFVIDKFPISRPNLTFSTLTVSNMSPEDSSIYLCSVETGTGYGYTFGSGTRLTVV.